The 21 T cell receptor beta chains listed next were all sequenced from one sample in a study of OX40 agonist ivuxolimab in advanced cancers. The table came from immunoSEQ multiplex PCR; TCRdb's copy has only in-frame clones and leaves some out. The sample yields about 68,000 clones, about nine tenths seen once. The sample was CD4+ or CD8+ T cells sorted from blood, taken in a trial of the OX40 agonist ivuxolimab. Receptors were obtained from an adult with an advanced solid tumor such as melanoma, head and neck, liver or kidney cancer.

The rearrangement uses TRBV10-2 and TRBJ1-1; 7 bases agree with TRBD1. Germline-derived CDR1 and CDR2 are WSHSY and SAAADI. Trimming took 4 bases from V and 7 from J; bases not matched to a gene: 12. This CDR3 is 15 amino acids long. CDR3 region: CASSAGGRGDGEAFF. CDR3 DNA: TGCGCCAGCAGTGCCGGGGGCAGGGGGGACGGTGAAGCTTTCTTT.

The chain recombines TRBV5-1 with TRBJ2-3; a weak D match, TRBD2 (6 bases). The V gene's germline CDR1 is SGHRS and CDR2 YFSETQ. The CDR3 contains 15 residues. V was trimmed by 6 bases and J by 3 bases, leaving 17 bases between them. CDR3 nucleotide sequence: TGCGCCAGCAATTCCTGGGGCCGGGGGACAGATACGCAGTATTTT. Protein product: CASNSWGRGTDTQYF.

In this sample, this clone turned up a few times. The chain joins TRBV5-1 to TRBJ2-5, with D unclear. CDR1 is SGHRS and CDR2 is YFSETQ in the germline V gene. V was cut by 2 bases and J by 2 bases, with 7 bases left in between. CDR3 length: 13 residues. The CDR3 coding sequence is TGCGCCAGCAGCTTAACGCCACAAGAGACCCAGTACTTC. Translated, it gives CASSLTPQETQYF.

The V call is TRBV6-1, the J call TRBJ1-5; D not certain. Trimming shortened V by 4 bases and J by 0 bases, and 10 bases separated the two germline ends. CDR3 size: 15 residues. Germline CDR1 and CDR2: MNHNS and SASEGT. The CDR3 region is CASSGAGYSNQPQHF. CDR3 DNA: TGTGCCAGCAGTGGGGCCGGATATAGCAATCAGCCCCAGCATTTT.

The genes are TRBV14 and TRBJ2-1, with D possibly being TRBD1 (6 bases). The V gene lost 4 bases and the J gene lost 5 bases, with 12 bases spanning the gap. Germline CDR1 reads SGHDN; CDR2 reads FVKESK. The CDR3 consists of 14 residues. The chain's CDR3 is CASSPLRQDNEQFF. The CDR3 coding sequence is TGTGCCAGCAGCCCCCTCAGACAGGACAATGAGCAGTTCTTC.

V is TRBV29-1 and J is TRBJ2-7, with D perhaps being TRBD1 or TRBD2 (6 bases each). V dropped 5 bases and J dropped 3 bases, with 14 bases sitting between them. Germline assignment: CDR1 SQVTM and CDR2 ANQGSEA. The CDR3 is 13 amino acids. DNA of the CDR3: TGCAGCGTTAGGAGGGGGAAGCACTACGAGCAGTACTTC. This codes for CSVRRGKHYEQYF.

The V and J genes are TRBV13 and TRBJ2-1; TRBD2 aligns across 12 bases. Germline V gives CDR1 PRHDT, CDR2 FYEKMQ (reference sequence). This CDR3 comprises 18 residues. Trimming at V came to 5 bases and at J to 0 bases, leaving 8 bases not matched to a gene. The CDR3 loop is CASSPASGRALSYNEQFF. The CDR3 DNA is TGTGCCAGCAGCCCCGCTAGCGGGAGGGCCCTCTCCTACAATGAGCAGTTCTTC.

This rearrangement joins TRBV5-4 to TRBJ1-1; possibly TRBD1 for D (5 bases). Trimming cost V 4 bases and J 3 bases, with 16 bases left between them. This CDR3 comprises 15 residues. Germline V gene data show CDR1 as SGHNT and CDR2 as YYREEE (reference sequence). In DNA, the CDR3 is TGTGCCAGCAGCGTCGTAGGACGAGGGGACACTGAAGCTTTCTTT. Translated: CASSVVGRGDTEAFF. The full variable domain, its missing parts supplied by reference TRBV5-4 and TRBJ1-1, is ETGVTQSPTHLIKTRGQQVTLRCSSQSGHNTVSWYQQALGQGPQFIFQYYREEENGRGNFPPRFSGLQFPNYSSELNVNALELDDSALYLCASSVVGRGDTEAFFGQGTRLTVV.

The genes are TRBV15 and TRBJ1-5, with D unclear. From germline, CDR1 is LNHNV and CDR2 YYDKDF (reference sequence). CDR3 length: 14 residues. Trimming removed 8 bases at V and 1 base at J, with 12 bases between. CDR3 nucleotides: TGTGCCACCGGCAAGGCGGGGAGCAATCAGCCCCAGCATTTT. This sequence encodes CATGKAGSNQPQHF.

This clone was detected a few times. CDR3 loop: CASSLSGPYEQYF. The CDR3 DNA reads TGTGCCAGCAGCCTGAGCGGACCCTACGAGCAGTACTTC. The chain couples TRBV14 to TRBJ2-7, with TRBD2 as a possible D gene (5 bases). Trimming left V 4 bases short and J 2 bases short, with 9 bases between. Germline CDR1 is SGHDN and CDR2 is FVKESK. The CDR3 runs 13 residues.

The V and J genes are TRBV7-6 and TRBJ2-5, with D perhaps assigned TRBD1 or TRBD2 (6 bases each). The CDR3 is 15 residues long. Trimming took 4 bases from V and 5 from J, leaving 17 bases between them. Germline V lookup: CDR1 SGHVS, CDR2 FNYEAQ. In nucleotides, the CDR3 is TGTGCCAGCAGCTCCAGCGGACCCGGGGGCGAGACCCAGTACTTC. Protein product: CASSSSGPGGETQYF.

This rearrangement joins TRBV6-5 to TRBJ2-5, with TRBD1 as a possible D gene (7 bases). Germline V gene lookup returns CDR1 MNHEY and CDR2 SVGAGI. This CDR3 comprises 13 residues. V was pared by 6 bases and J by 5 bases, with 13 bases between. The CDR3 sequence: CASSRGVRETQYF. The CDR3 nucleotides read TGTGCCAGCAGCAGGGGGGTCCGGGAGACCCAGTACTTC.

The chain has TRBV27 and TRBJ2-7; 10 bases fit TRBD2. Trimming at V came to 6 bases and at J to 0 bases, leaving 5 bases not matched to a gene. Looked up from germline, CDR1 is MNHEY and CDR2 is SMNVEV (reference sequence). The CDR3 is 15 amino acids. CDR3 sequence (DNA): TGTGCCAGCAGCCTTTCTAGCGGGAGCTCCTACGAGCAGTACTTC. Translating it yields CASSLSSGSSYEQYF.

The chain is built from TRBV1 and TRBJ2-4; the D segment call TRBD1 is taken from the table without a DNA check. TRBV1 represents a pseudogene. CDR3 length: 17 amino acids. The CDR3 loop is CTSSQTGTGAYKNIQYF. As DNA, the CDR3 is TGCACCAGCAGCCAAACCGGGACAGGGGCGTACAAAAACATTCAGTACTTC.

The chain links TRBV11-2 to TRBJ1-3; no clear D gene. V was trimmed by 1 base and J by 0 bases, leaving 10 bases between them. The germline V gene has CDR1 SGHAT and CDR2 FQNNGV. This CDR3 is 16 amino acids long. The chain's CDR3 is CASSLAMQSSGNTIYF. In DNA form, the CDR3 reads TGTGCCAGCAGCTTAGCCATGCAAAGCTCTGGAAACACCATATATTTT.

The rearrangement links TRBV5-8 to TRBJ1-2; TRBD1 matches 9 bases. The germline CDR1 and CDR2 sequences are SGHTS and YDEGEE. The CDR3 has 13 residues. V trimming: 3 bases; J trimming: 6 bases; junction bases outside the gene matches: 3. The CDR3 region is CASSYRDRDGYTF. CDR3 nucleotides: TGTGCCAGCAGCTATAGGGACAGGGATGGCTACACCTTC.

The chain has TRBV15 and TRBJ1-1; no reliable D call. The CDR3 contains 11 residues. V was trimmed by 5 bases and J by 7 bases, leaving 8 bases between them. CDR1 and CDR2 (germline): LNHNV, YYDKDF (reference sequence). DNA of the CDR3: TGTGCCACCAGCTGGGGAAGTGAAGCTTTCTTT. Residues: CATSWGSEAFF.

The gene calls are TRBV6-5 and TRBJ1-2, with a tentative D call TRBD1 (6 bases). The CDR3 is 14 amino acids. Germline V gives CDR1 MNHEY, CDR2 SVGAGI. The V end was cut by 5 bases, the J end by 8 bases, with 18 bases between. CDR3 amino acids: CASSQQRGRRGYTF. CDR3 bases: TGTGCCAGCAGTCAACAACGGGGGCGCAGAGGCTACACCTTC.

The chain recombines TRBV28 with TRBJ2-3; D uncertain. Germline-derived CDR1 and CDR2 are MDHEN and SYDVKM. The CDR3 is 15 amino acids. V was cut by 5 bases and J by 3 bases, with 15 bases left in between. This CDR3 is CASSTPPRLTDTQYF. CDR3 sequence (DNA): TGTGCCAGCAGTACCCCACCACGACTGACAGATACGCAGTATTTT.

The chain couples TRBV7-8 to TRBJ2-1, with 10 bases fitting TRBD2. After removal of 5 bases from V and 7 bases from J, the junction contained 8 bases not matched to a gene. The V gene's germline CDR1 is SGHVS and CDR2 FQNEAQ. This CDR3 is built from 15 residues. CDR3 amino acids: CASSTDGLAANEQFF. Here the CDR3 DNA reads TGTGCCAGCAGCACTGATGGACTAGCGGCGAATGAGCAGTTCTTC.

The chain uses TRBV4-3 and TRBJ1-1, with TRBD1 matching 11 bases. The length of the CDR3 is 15 residues. The germline CDR1 and CDR2 sequences are LGHNA and YSLEER. V gave up 1 base and J gave up 5 bases; unmatched junction bases: 3. The DNA for the CDR3 is TGCGCCAGCAGCCAAGGGACAGGGGGCTCGACTGAAGCTTTCTTT. It translates to CASSQGTGGSTEAFF.